A selection of T cell receptor beta chains follows, all from one sample in a study of T cells in Graves' hyperthyroidism and ophthalmopathy. TCRdb reanalysed the multiplex PCR reads using MiXCR and keeps one entry per CDR3 protein. The sample shows fewer than 110,000 distinct CDR3 sequences, roughly 15% of them seen only once. The sequencing input was blood. The receptors shown here come from a woman aged 50 to 60 with Graves' hyperthyroidism. The CDR3 runs from the conserved cysteine through the conserved F or W. The order of the fields is J gene, V gene, D gene, clone size, CDR3 DNA, CDR3 protein. The D gene is left open where the match is weak. A row's size may be missing; if present it is once, few, many or a size class.

j_gene: TRBJ2-7; v_gene: TRBV5-1; d_gene: TRBD1; abundance: few; CDR3nt: TGCGCCAGCAGCTGGGACAGGGAAGTATACGAGCAGTACTTC; CDR3aa: CASSWDREVYEQYF
j_gene: TRBJ2-2; v_gene: TRBV11-2; d_gene: NA; abundance: many; CDR3nt: TGTGCCAGCAGTTCTCCTCTTTCTGCTAGCACCGGGGAGCTGTTTTTT; CDR3aa: CASSSPLSASTGELFF
j_gene: TRBJ1-4; v_gene: TRBV28; d_gene: TRBD1; abundance: many; CDR3nt: TGTGCCAGCAGTCCAGGACAGGCCATTAATGAAAAACTGTTTTTT; CDR3aa: CASSPGQAINEKLFF
j_gene: TRBJ2-2; v_gene: TRBV6-1; d_gene: NA; abundance: few; CDR3nt: TGTGCCAGCAGGATCTCCGGGGAGCTGTTTTTT; CDR3aa: CASRISGELFF
j_gene: TRBJ2-6; v_gene: TRBV6-1; d_gene: NA; abundance: many; CDR3nt: TGTGCCAGCAGTTACCTTGGGGCCAACGTCCTGACTTTC; CDR3aa: CASSYLGANVLTF
j_gene: TRBJ1-2; v_gene: TRBV7-8; d_gene: TRBD1; abundance: NA; CDR3nt: TGTGCCAGCAGCTTATCTTGGACAGGGGCGGGCTACACCTTC; CDR3aa: CASSLSWTGAGYTF
j_gene: TRBJ1-1; v_gene: TRBV10-2; d_gene: TRBD1; abundance: many; CDR3nt: TGCGCCAGCAGTCTACAGGGGTTCCCTGAAGCTTTCTTT; CDR3aa: CASSLQGFPEAFF
j_gene: TRBJ1-1; v_gene: TRBV6-1; d_gene: TRBD1; abundance: NA; CDR3nt: TGTGCCAGCATTTGGACAGGGGGTTTCGGCACTGAAGCTTTCTTT; CDR3aa: CASIWTGGFGTEAFF
j_gene: TRBJ2-3; v_gene: TRBV9; d_gene: TRBD2; abundance: NA; CDR3nt: TGTGCCAGCAGCGTAGGAGGCGGGGGGCCCACAGATACGCAGTATTTT; CDR3aa: CASSVGGGGPTDTQYF
j_gene: TRBJ1-1; v_gene: TRBV29-1; d_gene: NA; abundance: many; CDR3nt: TGCAGCGTTGAAGATCTCGAGGGGAAGGGAGCTTTCTTT; CDR3aa: CSVEDLEGKGAFF
j_gene: TRBJ2-2; v_gene: TRBV4-1; d_gene: NA; abundance: many; CDR3nt: TGCGCCAGCAGCCAACCTCCCGTGGGTACCGGGGAGCTGTTTTTT; CDR3aa: CASSQPPVGTGELFF
j_gene: TRBJ1-1; v_gene: TRBV2; d_gene: NA; abundance: NA; CDR3nt: TGTGCCAGCAGTGAACGTGGGAACACTGAAGCTTTCTTT; CDR3aa: CASSERGNTEAFF
j_gene: TRBJ2-1; v_gene: TRBV6-2/TRBV6-3; d_gene: TRBD1; abundance: many; CDR3nt: TGTGCCAGCAGCCGGACAGGGTCGTTTATCAATGAGCAGTTCTTC; CDR3aa: CASSRTGSFINEQFF
j_gene: TRBJ2-7; v_gene: TRBV20-1; d_gene: NA; abundance: many; CDR3nt: TGCAGTGCTAGAGATTCGCGGGGACTCTACGAGCAGTACTTC; CDR3aa: CSARDSRGLYEQYF
j_gene: TRBJ2-1; v_gene: TRBV7-8; d_gene: TRBD2; abundance: many; CDR3nt: TGTGCCAGCAGCTTAGATATGTCTAGCGGTTACAATGAGCAGTTCTTC; CDR3aa: CASSLDMSSGYNEQFF
j_gene: TRBJ2-4; v_gene: TRBV20-1; d_gene: NA; abundance: many; CDR3nt: TGCAGTGTCGCTTACAGGGCCAAAAACATTCAGTACTTC; CDR3aa: CSVAYRAKNIQYF
j_gene: TRBJ2-6; v_gene: TRBV6-6; d_gene: NA; abundance: many; CDR3nt: TGTGCCAGCAGTTACTTAACTTCTGGGGCCAACGTCCTGACTTTC; CDR3aa: CASSYLTSGANVLTF
j_gene: TRBJ1-2; v_gene: TRBV28; d_gene: NA; abundance: many; CDR3nt: TGTGCCAGCAGAAGGGGGTTGGACTATGGCTACACCTTC; CDR3aa: CASRRGLDYGYTF
j_gene: TRBJ2-3; v_gene: TRBV14; d_gene: TRBD2; abundance: many; CDR3nt: TGTGCCAGCAGCCAGAAGCTAGCGGTGGATACGCAGTATTTT; CDR3aa: CASSQKLAVDTQYF
j_gene: TRBJ2-1; v_gene: TRBV7-9; d_gene: TRBD2; abundance: many; CDR3nt: TGTGCCAGCAGCCCAAGCGGGAGCCCCCGCAATGAGCAGTTCTTC; CDR3aa: CASSPSGSPRNEQFF
j_gene: TRBJ2-2; v_gene: TRBV5-8; d_gene: NA; abundance: many; CDR3nt: TGTGCCAGCAGCTTGCACTCGGACACCGGGGAGCTGTTTTTT; CDR3aa: CASSLHSDTGELFF
j_gene: TRBJ2-3; v_gene: TRBV7-9; d_gene: NA; abundance: few; CDR3nt: TGTGCCAGCAGCCAAGAATCAAACACAGATACGCAGTATTTT; CDR3aa: CASSQESNTDTQYF
j_gene: TRBJ2-7; v_gene: TRBV19; d_gene: TRBD2; abundance: many; CDR3nt: TGTGCCAGTAGTATAGCGGGAGGATCCTACGAGCAGTACTTC; CDR3aa: CASSIAGGSYEQYF
j_gene: TRBJ2-2; v_gene: TRBV6-2/TRBV6-3; d_gene: TRBD2; abundance: many; CDR3nt: TGTGCCAGCAGTTACTCTGCGGGAGGGCCCACCGGGGAGCTGTTTTTT; CDR3aa: CASSYSAGGPTGELFF
j_gene: TRBJ1-3; v_gene: TRBV28; d_gene: NA; abundance: many; CDR3nt: TGTGCCACCCGGAGGACTGGAAACACCATATATTTT; CDR3aa: CATRRTGNTIYF
j_gene: TRBJ2-2; v_gene: TRBV30; d_gene: TRBD1; abundance: many; CDR3nt: TGTGCCTGGAGCCCACTGGGACAGCGGACCGGGGAGCTGTTTTTT; CDR3aa: CAWSPLGQRTGELFF
j_gene: TRBJ1-2; v_gene: TRBV12-3/TRBV12-4; d_gene: TRBD1; abundance: many; CDR3nt: TGTGCCAGCAGTTTAGGAGAGACAGGGATTTATGGCTACACCTTC; CDR3aa: CASSLGETGIYGYTF
j_gene: TRBJ1-1; v_gene: TRBV5-1; d_gene: TRBD1; abundance: NA; CDR3nt: TGCGCCAGCAGCTCGACAGGGAGGGACACTGAAGCTTTCTTT; CDR3aa: CASSSTGRDTEAFF
j_gene: TRBJ2-5; v_gene: TRBV2; d_gene: TRBD1; abundance: many; CDR3nt: TGTGCCAGCAAAGACAGGGGCCCTTCGGAGACCCAGTACTTC; CDR3aa: CASKDRGPSETQYF
j_gene: TRBJ2-2; v_gene: TRBV7-9; d_gene: TRBD1; abundance: many; CDR3nt: TGTGCCAGCAGCCAAGACAGGGGTTACACCGGGGAGCTGTTTTTT; CDR3aa: CASSQDRGYTGELFF
j_gene: TRBJ2-1; v_gene: TRBV10-3; d_gene: NA; abundance: many; CDR3nt: TGTGCCATCAGTGATGGCGGGATTCGCCCCAATGAGCAGTTCTTC; CDR3aa: CAISDGGIRPNEQFF
j_gene: TRBJ1-3; v_gene: TRBV20-1; d_gene: NA; abundance: many; CDR3nt: TGCAGTGCTAGACTCCACCTCTCTGGAAACACCATATATTTT; CDR3aa: CSARLHLSGNTIYF
j_gene: TRBJ2-1; v_gene: TRBV12-3/TRBV12-4; d_gene: TRBD2; abundance: many; CDR3nt: TGTGCCAGCAGCTTAGGGACTAGCGGGAGGCGCAATGAGCAGTTCTTC; CDR3aa: CASSLGTSGRRNEQFF
j_gene: TRBJ2-2; v_gene: TRBV7-9; d_gene: TRBD1; abundance: NA; CDR3nt: TGTGCCAGCAGCTTTCGCGACAGGGCTTTAGAGACCGGGGAGCTGTTTTTT; CDR3aa: CASSFRDRALETGELFF
j_gene: TRBJ2-2; v_gene: TRBV2; d_gene: NA; abundance: many; CDR3nt: TGTGCCAGCAGTGAAACGCCAGGGAGACTGTTTTTT; CDR3aa: CASSETPGRLFF
j_gene: TRBJ2-2; v_gene: TRBV28; d_gene: TRBD1; abundance: many; CDR3nt: TGTGCCAGCAGCCTAGACAGGGCCGGGGAGCTGTTTTTT; CDR3aa: CASSLDRAGELFF
j_gene: TRBJ2-1; v_gene: TRBV20-1; d_gene: NA; abundance: many; CDR3nt: TGCAGTGCTAGAGATCCTAGGGGGGTCTCCTACAATGAGCAGTTCTTC; CDR3aa: CSARDPRGVSYNEQFF
j_gene: TRBJ2-1; v_gene: TRBV24-1; d_gene: NA; abundance: NA; CDR3nt: TGTGCCACCAAGGGGACCCCCTACAATGAGCAGTTCTTC; CDR3aa: CATKGTPYNEQFF
j_gene: TRBJ1-4; v_gene: TRBV2; d_gene: TRBD1; abundance: many; CDR3nt: TGTGCCAGCAGTGAGGACAGGCGAGATGAAAAACTGTTTTTT; CDR3aa: CASSEDRRDEKLFF
j_gene: TRBJ2-1; v_gene: TRBV3-1; d_gene: TRBD2; abundance: many; CDR3nt: TGTGCCAGCAGCCAAGCCCCAACCGGGACTAGCGGGAGAGGTAATGAGCAGTTCTTC; CDR3aa: CASSQAPTGTSGRGNEQFF
j_gene: TRBJ2-4; v_gene: TRBV20-1; d_gene: TRBD2; abundance: many; CDR3nt: TGCAGTGCAACTCCTCGGGGGGGTGGGGACATTCAGTACTTC; CDR3aa: CSATPRGGGDIQYF
j_gene: TRBJ1-5; v_gene: TRBV28; d_gene: NA; abundance: once; CDR3nt: TGTGCCAGCGGATTAGGGTCAGGGGGCAATCAGCCCCAGCATTTT; CDR3aa: CASGLGSGGNQPQHF
j_gene: TRBJ1-1; v_gene: TRBV28; d_gene: NA; abundance: NA; CDR3nt: TGTGCCAGCAGTTCCGGGCGTTCGGCTTTT; CDR3aa: CASSSGRSAF
j_gene: TRBJ1-2; v_gene: TRBV6-1; d_gene: NA; abundance: many; CDR3nt: TGTGCCAGCAGTGAACTTAACGCTAACTATGGCTACACCTTC; CDR3aa: CASSELNANYGYTF
j_gene: TRBJ2-7; v_gene: TRBV28; d_gene: NA; abundance: many; CDR3nt: TGTGCCAGCAGTTTGTCCGGGAAAACCTACGAGCAGTACTTC; CDR3aa: CASSLSGKTYEQYF
j_gene: TRBJ2-3; v_gene: TRBV29-1; d_gene: NA; abundance: many; CDR3nt: TGCAGCGTTGGGTTCGGCCGCACAGATACGCAGTATTTT; CDR3aa: CSVGFGRTDTQYF
j_gene: TRBJ1-3; v_gene: TRBV7-9; d_gene: NA; abundance: many; CDR3nt: TGTGCCAGCAGCTTAGCCTGGACACCAGGAAACACCATATATTTT; CDR3aa: CASSLAWTPGNTIYF
j_gene: TRBJ2-6; v_gene: TRBV20-1; d_gene: NA; abundance: NA; CDR3nt: TGCAGTGCTAGAGCGAACTCTGGGGCCAACGTCCTGACTTTC; CDR3aa: CSARANSGANVLTF
j_gene: TRBJ2-2; v_gene: TRBV3-1; d_gene: TRBD2; abundance: many; CDR3nt: TGTGCCAGCAGCCTACCGGGACTAGCGGGAGGGCCGAGTGCCGGGGAGCTGTTTTTT; CDR3aa: CASSLPGLAGGPSAGELFF
j_gene: TRBJ2-1; v_gene: TRBV10-3; d_gene: TRBD1; abundance: many; CDR3nt: TGTGCCATCAGTGACGGACAGGGGGCAGGGAATGAGCAGTTCTTC; CDR3aa: CAISDGQGAGNEQFF
j_gene: TRBJ2-5; v_gene: TRBV10-3; d_gene: TRBD2; abundance: NA; CDR3nt: TGTGCCATCAGTCGGACTAGCGGGAGGCAAGAGACCCAGTGCTTC; CDR3aa: CAISRTSGRQETQCF
j_gene: TRBJ2-2; v_gene: TRBV6-1; d_gene: TRBD1; abundance: many; CDR3nt: TGTGCCAGCAGTCCCTGGGGGACAGGGGGCAAGGAGCTGTTTTTT; CDR3aa: CASSPWGTGGKELFF
j_gene: TRBJ1-4; v_gene: TRBV5-1; d_gene: NA; abundance: many; CDR3nt: TGCGCCAGCAGCGATCTCTTACGAGGACAGTCTGAAAAACTGTTTTTT; CDR3aa: CASSDLLRGQSEKLFF
j_gene: TRBJ1-5; v_gene: TRBV20-1; d_gene: NA; abundance: many; CDR3nt: TGCAGTGCTAGAGATCCCGGGTATAGCAATCAGCCCCAGCATTTT; CDR3aa: CSARDPGYSNQPQHF
j_gene: TRBJ2-7; v_gene: TRBV20-1; d_gene: NA; abundance: many; CDR3nt: TGCAGTGCTAGAGAGGGGACAAACTACGAGCAGTACTTC; CDR3aa: CSAREGTNYEQYF